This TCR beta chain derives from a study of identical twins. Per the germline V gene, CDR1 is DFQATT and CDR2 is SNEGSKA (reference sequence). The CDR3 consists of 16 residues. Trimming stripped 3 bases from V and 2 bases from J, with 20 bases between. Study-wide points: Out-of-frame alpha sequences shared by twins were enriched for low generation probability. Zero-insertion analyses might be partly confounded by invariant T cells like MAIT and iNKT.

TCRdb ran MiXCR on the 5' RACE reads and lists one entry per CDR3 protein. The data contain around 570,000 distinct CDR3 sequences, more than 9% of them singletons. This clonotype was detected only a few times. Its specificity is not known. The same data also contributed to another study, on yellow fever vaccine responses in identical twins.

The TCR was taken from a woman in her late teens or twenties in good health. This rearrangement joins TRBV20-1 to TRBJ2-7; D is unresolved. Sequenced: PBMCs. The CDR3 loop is CSARERRLGVTYEQYF. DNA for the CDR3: TGCAGTGCTAGGGAGAGACGGCTTGGGGTTACCTACGAGCAGTACTTC.